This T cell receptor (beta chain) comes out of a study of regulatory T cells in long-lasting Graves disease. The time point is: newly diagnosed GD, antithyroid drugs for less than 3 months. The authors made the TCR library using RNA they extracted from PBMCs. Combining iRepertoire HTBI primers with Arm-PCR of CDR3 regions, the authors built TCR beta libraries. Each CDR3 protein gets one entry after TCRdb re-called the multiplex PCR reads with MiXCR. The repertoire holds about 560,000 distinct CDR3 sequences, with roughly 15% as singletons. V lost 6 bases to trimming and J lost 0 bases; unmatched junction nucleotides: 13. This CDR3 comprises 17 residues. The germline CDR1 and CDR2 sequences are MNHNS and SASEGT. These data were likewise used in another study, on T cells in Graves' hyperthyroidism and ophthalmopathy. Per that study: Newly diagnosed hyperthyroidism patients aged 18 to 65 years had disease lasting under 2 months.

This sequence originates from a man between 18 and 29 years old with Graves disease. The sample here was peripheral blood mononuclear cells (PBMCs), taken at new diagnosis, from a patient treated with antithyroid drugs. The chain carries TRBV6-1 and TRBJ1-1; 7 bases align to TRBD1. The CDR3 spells CASRTIRDSLMNTEAFF. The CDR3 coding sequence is TGTGCCAGCAGGACAATCCGGGACAGCCTTATGAACACTGAAGCTTTCTTT.